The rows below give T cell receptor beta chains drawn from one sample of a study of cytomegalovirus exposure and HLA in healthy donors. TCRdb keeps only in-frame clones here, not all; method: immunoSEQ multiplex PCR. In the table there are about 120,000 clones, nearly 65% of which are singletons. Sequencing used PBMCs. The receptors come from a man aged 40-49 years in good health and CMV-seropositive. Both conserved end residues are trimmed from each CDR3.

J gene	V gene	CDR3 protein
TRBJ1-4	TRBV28	ASSLTSTGVSEKLF
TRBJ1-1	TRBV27	ASSATLQGARTEAF
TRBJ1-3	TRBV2	ASMRDVGNTIY
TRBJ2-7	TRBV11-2	ASSLQRGNYEQY
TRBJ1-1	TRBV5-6	ASSLMRGAAF
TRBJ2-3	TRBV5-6	ASSWLGGWLRLDTQY
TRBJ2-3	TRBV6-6	ASRFGTSGSQTGPY
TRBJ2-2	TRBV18	ASSPAVTGELF
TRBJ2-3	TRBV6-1	ASSVLMDTQY
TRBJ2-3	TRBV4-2	ASSHPKRGGSTDTQY
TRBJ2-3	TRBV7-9	ASSLPGDTQY
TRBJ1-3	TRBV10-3	AINLRTYSGNTIY
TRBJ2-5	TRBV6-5	ASSITDRVGQY
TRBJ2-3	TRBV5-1	ASRATSTDTQY
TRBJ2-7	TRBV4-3	ASSQDRGYEQY
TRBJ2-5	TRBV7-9	ASSFREGYQETQY
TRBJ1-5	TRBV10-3	AISNINQPQH
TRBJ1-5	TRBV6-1	ASSERGNQPQH
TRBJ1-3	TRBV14	ASSQRKDRRY
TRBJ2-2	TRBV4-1	ASSQGQGTGELF
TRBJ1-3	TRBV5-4	ASSRQRFDTIY
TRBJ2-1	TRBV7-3	ASSRAGGSEQF
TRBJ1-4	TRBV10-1	ASESGTGGVWEKLF
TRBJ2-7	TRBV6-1	ASSGGGSQVEY
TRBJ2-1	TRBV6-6	ASSPSSGDDNEQF
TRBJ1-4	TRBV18	ASSPREVSGEKLF
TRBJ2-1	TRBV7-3	ASSSGTSGLF
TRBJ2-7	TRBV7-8	ASSFSGNLEY
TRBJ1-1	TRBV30	AWSVRGTEAF
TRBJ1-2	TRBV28	ASSWGTSTSYGYT
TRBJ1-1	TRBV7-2	ASSLNRDMNTEAF
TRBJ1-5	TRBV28	ASSPTDQPQH
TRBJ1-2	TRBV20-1	SVSGVTGYT
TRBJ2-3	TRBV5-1	ASSWASGGTDTQY
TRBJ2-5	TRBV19	ASSNPYRGRQTQY
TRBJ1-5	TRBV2	ASSPKQGKSNQPQH
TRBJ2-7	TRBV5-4	ASSLVGQTYEQY
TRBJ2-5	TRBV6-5	ASSYQGQETQY
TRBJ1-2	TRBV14	ASSQAGSGYGYT
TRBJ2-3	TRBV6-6	ASHPLSGGADTQY
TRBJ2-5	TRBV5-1	ASSPRTGWETQY
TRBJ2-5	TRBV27	ASSLSLASETQY
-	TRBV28	ASSLGTGFYEQY
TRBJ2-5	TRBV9	ASSARLAAQETQY
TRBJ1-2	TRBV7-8	ASSPITNGYT
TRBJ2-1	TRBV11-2	ASSRGLQINNEQF
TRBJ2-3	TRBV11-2	ASSLEAREVDTQY
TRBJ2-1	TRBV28	ASSSITLLTGSQF
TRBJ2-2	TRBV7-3	ASSLDRNTGELF
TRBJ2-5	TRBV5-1	ASSSDRRLGETQY
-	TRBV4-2	ASSQGTSGAPYSYEQY
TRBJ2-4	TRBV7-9	ASSLGTGGGIAKNIQY
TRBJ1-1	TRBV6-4	ASSAGQGGTEAF
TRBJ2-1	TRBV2	ASKLAGGSYNEQF
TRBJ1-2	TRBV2	ASSEGQIYGYT
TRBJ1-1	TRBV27	ASSQTGFRTEAF
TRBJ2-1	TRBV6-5	ASIGTGHNEQF
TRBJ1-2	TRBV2	ASSGQGLVGGYT
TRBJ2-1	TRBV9	ASSVGAGATNEQF